This T cell receptor (beta chain) was captured by sequencing in a study of blood T cell repertoires in COVID-19. For the study at large: Material from acute and convalescent COVID-19 was sourced from the United States, Italy and Spain.

The data were produced by immunoSEQ multiplex PCR, yet TCRdb's version contains in-frame clones alone and is incomplete. The table has over 150,000 clones, more than 80% seen once. Sequenced input: PBMCs or T cells enriched from blood (not recorded which). The receptor's source is a man in his forties or fifties who had recovered from COVID-19.

CDR3 coding DNA: TGCGCCAGCAGCCGAACCGGGACTAGCGGGGGGATGAGCACAGATACGCAGTATTTT. This encodes CASSRTGTSGGMSTDTQYF. This chain uses TRBV5-1 with TRBJ2-3, with 15 bases aligning to TRBD2. CDR3 length equals 19 residues. V lost 4 bases to trimming and J lost 0 bases; unmatched junction nucleotides: 9. CDR1 SGHRS and CDR2 YFSETQ come from the germline V gene.